This T cell receptor beta chain was recovered during a study of T cells in Graves' hyperthyroidism and ophthalmopathy. About the research overall: Once the initial diagnosis was made, peripheral blood was obtained before any treatment.

RNA transcripts served as the template for amplifying TCR beta CDR3 regions. First-round RT-PCR with HTBI primers amplified the TCR CDR3 region. TCRdb recomputed calls from the multiplex PCR reads with MiXCR, one row per CDR3 protein. The sample comprises about 160,000 distinct CDR3 sequences, about 9% of which are singletons, and around 20% rests with the top ten. This clonotype showed up many times. Investigators excluded patients with uncontrolled infection, other autoimmune disease, pregnancy or lactation. The blood specimen was taken at initial hyperthyroidism diagnosis, before any ophthalmopathy symptoms. The V end was cut by 2 bases, the J end by 10 bases, with 14 bases between. Germline CDR1 SGHVS, CDR2 FQNEAQ. The CDR3 sequence is 13 residues long.

This sequence joins TRBV7-8 and TRBJ1-1; no definite D call. Sequences were obtained from blood. The TCR sequence derives from a woman under 30 with Graves' hyperthyroidism that later progressed to Graves' ophthalmopathy. CDR3: CASSLYGGIGAFF. CDR3 DNA sequence: TGTGCCAGCAGCTTATACGGAGGAATAGGAGCTTTCTTT.